The 30 T cell receptor beta chains below were found in one sample sequenced in a study of cytomegalovirus exposure and HLA in healthy donors. The PCR made use of 60 Vbeta and 13 Jbeta primers. Assay: immunoSEQ multiplex PCR; the TCRdb copy retains only in-frame clones and omits some. The data show approximately 180,000 clones, 80% seen once. The sequencing input was PBMCs. These receptors all stem from a man aged 30 to 45 in good health and CMV-seropositive.

A few counts support this clone. Other nucleotide sequences in the sample specify the same CDR3. This chain uses TRBV7-2 with TRBJ2-3; D gene uncertain. V shed 7 bases and J shed 0 bases, with 14 bases lying between them. The germline gives CDR1 SGHTA, CDR2 FQGNSA. The CDR3 covers 15 residues. The DNA for the CDR3 is TGTGCCAGCACCAGGATGGGCGTTAGCACAGATACGCAGTATTTT. Translated, it gives CASTRMGVSTDTQYF.

The V gene is TRBV7-2, the J gene TRBJ2-7, with a possible D match to TRBD2 (5 bases). Per the germline V gene, CDR1 is SGHTA and CDR2 is FQGNSA. This CDR3 region has 15 residues. With 5 bases removed from V and 0 bases from J, the gap between germline ends came to 14 bases. CDR3 protein: CASSRGPESSYEQYF. As DNA, the CDR3 is TGTGCCAGCAGCCGCGGGCCGGAAAGCTCCTACGAGCAGTACTTC.

About this clone itself: Other DNA sequences in the sample encode the same CDR3. This chain links TRBV5-1 with TRBJ2-7; 8 bases agree with TRBD1. V gave up 0 bases and J gave up 1 base; unmatched junction bases: 3. Germline loops: CDR1 SGHRS, CDR2 YFSETQ. This CDR3 has 15 amino acids. The CDR3: CASSLAGTGSYEQYF. CDR3 nucleotide sequence: TGCGCCAGCAGCTTGGCGGGGACAGGTTCCTACGAGCAGTACTTC.

The CDR3 coding sequence is TGTGCCTGGGGCCCCGGGGGACGCCCTAGCTACACCTTC. This translates into CAWGPGGRPSYTF. The rearrangement links TRBV30 to TRBJ1-2, with a tentative D call TRBD1 (5 bases). The CDR3 contains 13 residues. Trimming removed 5 bases from V and 9 bases from J, with 19 bases in between. CDR1 is GTSNPN and CDR2 is SVGIG in the germline V gene (reference sequence). Full variable domain (remainder filled in from reference TRBV30 and TRBJ1-2): SQTIHQWPATLVQPVGSPLSLECTVEGTSNPNLYWYRQAAGRGLQLLFYSVGIGQISSEVPQNLSASRPQDRQFILSSKKLLLSDSGFYLCAWGPGGRPSYTFGSGTRLTVV.

The chain couples TRBV28 to TRBJ1-3, with D perhaps matching TRBD1 (6 bases). Germline V lookup: CDR1 MDHEN, CDR2 SYDVKM. The CDR3 totals 15 residues. Trimming pared 6 bases from V and 4 bases from J, leaving 16 bases between. The CDR3 DNA reads TGTGCCAGCAGCCGACTCACAGGGTTAGGAAACACCATATATTTT. Protein: CASSRLTGLGNTIYF.

The chain combines TRBV7-2 with TRBJ1-2; D may be TRBD1 (6 bases). The CDR3 has 12 residues. With 1 base removed from V and 8 bases from J, the gap between germline ends came to 8 bases. Germline V gives CDR1 SGHTA, CDR2 FQGNSA. In DNA form, the CDR3 reads TGTGCCAGCAGCTTAGGGACAGTCGGCTACACCTTC. Its protein is CASSLGTVGYTF.

The rearrangement links TRBV11-2 to TRBJ2-4; D is undetermined. The CDR3 contains 15 residues. Trimming shortened V by 5 bases and J by 0 bases, and 11 bases separated the two germline ends. Germline V CDR1 and CDR2: SGHAT, FQNNGV. In DNA form, the CDR3 reads TGTGCCAGCAGCCCCCGTTCGGGAGCCAAAAACATTCAGTACTTC. It is translated as CASSPRSGAKNIQYF.

The table lists this clone with a count of one. The rearrangement uses TRBV28 and TRBJ2-3; D gene uncertain. The V end was cut by 6 bases, the J end by 2 bases, with 9 bases between. This CDR3 has 13 residues. CDR1 is MDHEN and CDR2 is SYDVKM in the germline V gene. CDR3 nucleotides: TGTGCCAGCAGGAGGAGCAACACAGATACGCAGTATTTT. This codes for CASRRSNTDTQYF.

This sequence joins TRBV2 and TRBJ2-2; the D gene is possibly TRBD2 (6 bases). V lost 11 bases and J lost 1, with 14 bases in between. CDR3 length equals 14 residues. Germline V gene lookup returns CDR1 SNHLY and CDR2 FYNNEI. This CDR3 is CALTRGVNTGELFF. CDR3 bases: TGTGCCCTAACCCGCGGGGTGAACACCGGGGAGCTGTTTTTT.

The chain joins TRBV6-1 to TRBJ2-1; 8 bases are a match to TRBD2. Germline trimming cut 0 bases from V and 5 bases from J; bases unmatched to any gene: 9. CDR1 is MNHNS and CDR2 is SASEGT in the germline V gene. CDR3 size: 17 residues. CDR3 protein: CASSEAPGLGGNNEQFF. DNA of the CDR3: TGTGCCAGCAGTGAAGCCCCGGGACTAGGGGGGAACAATGAGCAGTTCTTC.

V is TRBV7-2 and J is TRBJ2-7; TRBD1 might be the D (5 bases). CDR1 is SGHTA, CDR2 FQGNSA, per germline. CDR3 length: 11 residues. V lost 5 bases to trimming and J lost 6 bases, with 8 bases between them. The CDR3 region has the DNA TGTGCCAGCAGCGAAGACAGCGAGCAGTACTTC. Protein sequence: CASSEDSEQYF.

The chain has TRBV6-5 and TRBJ1-1; a weak D match, TRBD1 (5 bases). Germline values: CDR1 MNHEY, CDR2 SVGAGI. This CDR3 has 13 amino acids. The V and J ends lost 3 bases and 3 bases respectively, with 8 bases between them. The CDR3 is CASSYRGDTEAFF. For the CDR3, the DNA is TGTGCCAGCAGTTATAGGGGCGACACTGAAGCTTTCTTT.

This chain uses TRBV7-9 with TRBJ2-2; D perhaps matches TRBD2 (5 bases). Germline CDR1 and CDR2: SEHNR and FQNEAQ (reference sequence). V was pared by 2 bases and J by 2 bases, with 12 bases between. The CDR3 has 16 residues. The CDR3 DNA follows: TGTGCCAGCAGCTTAAGGGCGGGCGTTAACACCGGGGAGCTGTTTTTT. It yields the protein CASSLRAGVNTGELFF.

The V and J genes are TRBV7-6 and TRBJ1-1, with 9 bases matching TRBD1. V shed 1 base, J shed 3 bases, and the junction held 6 bases outside the gene matches. CDR3 length: 16 amino acids. CDR1 is SGHVS, CDR2 FNYEAQ, per germline. CDR3 coding DNA: TGTGCCAGCAGCTTAGGATCCGGGACAGGGCACACTGAAGCTTTCTTT. As protein: CASSLGSGTGHTEAFF.

The gene calls are TRBV28 and TRBJ2-5; 9 bases map to TRBD2. Unmatched junction bases numbered 17, after V lost 5 bases and J lost 10 bases. CDR3 length: 16 amino acids. CDR1 and CDR2 from the germline V gene are MDHEN and SYDVKM. The CDR3 nucleotides are TGTGCCAGCAGTAGCCACGGTAGCGGGAGCCCCTGGGGCCAGTACTTC. Amino acid sequence: CASSSHGSGSPWGQYF.

This clone was observed once. V gene TRBV5-1 combines with J gene TRBJ2-1, with D possibly matching TRBD2 (6 bases). The CDR3 is made up of 13 amino acids. CDR1 is SGHRS and CDR2 is YFSETQ in the germline V gene. The V end lost 1 base, the J end lost 8 bases, and 10 bases lay between the germline ends. CDR3 nucleotides: TGCGCCAGCAGCTTGCCGGGAGTGGATGAGCAGTTCTTC. Translation gives CASSLPGVDEQFF.

This clone has a handful of counts. This chain links TRBV6-6 with TRBJ2-1, with D tentatively TRBD1 (6 bases). V was clipped by 6 bases and J by 0 bases, with 15 bases between them. The CDR3 runs to 16 residues. CDR1 MNHNY and CDR2 SVGAGI come from the germline V gene (reference sequence). The CDR3 region has the DNA TGTGCCAGCAGCAGGACAGTGTTGAGCTCCTACAATGAGCAGTTCTTC. Amino acids: CASSRTVLSSYNEQFF.

This chain joins TRBV4-1 and TRBJ1-2; 7 bases agree with TRBD1. Germline-derived CDR1 and CDR2 are MGHRA and YSYEKL. This CDR3 has 16 residues. V trimming: 0 bases; J trimming: 4 bases; junction bases outside the gene matches: 8. In DNA form, the CDR3 reads TGCGCCAGCAGCCAAGAAGGTCCCAGGGGGGCCTATGGCTACACCTTC. Translation gives CASSQEGPRGAYGYTF.

The chain joins TRBV27 to TRBJ2-1, with 7 bases fitting TRBD1. The germline V gene has CDR1 MNHEY and CDR2 SMNVEV (reference sequence). The CDR3 sequence is 14 residues long. V lost 6 bases and J lost 2; bases outside the gene matches: 4. The CDR3: CASRRQGPYNEQFF. Written as DNA, the CDR3 is TGTGCCAGCAGAAGACAGGGACCCTACAATGAGCAGTTCTTC.

V gene TRBV7-2 combines with J gene TRBJ2-5, with 13 bases that match TRBD2. CDR1 is SGHTA and CDR2 is FQGNSA in the germline V gene. The CDR3 has 17 residues. V shed 5 bases, J shed 3 bases, and the junction held 9 bases outside the gene matches. The CDR3 here is CASSHYPGTSGEETQYF. The CDR3 DNA reads TGTGCCAGCAGCCATTACCCCGGGACTAGCGGGGAAGAGACCCAGTACTTC.

The V and J genes are TRBV19 and TRBJ2-1, with 13 bases that match TRBD2. Unmatched junction bases numbered 12, after V lost 3 bases and J lost 7 bases. Germline V gene lookup returns CDR1 LNHDA and CDR2 SQIVND (reference sequence). There are 18 residues in the CDR3. For the CDR3, the DNA is TGTGCCAGTAGTATTGAGATACTAGCGGGAGGGCAGGCGAATGAGCAGTTCTTC. The encoded protein is CASSIEILAGGQANEQFF. The variable domain in full, with the rest retrieved from reference TRBV19 and TRBJ2-1, is DGGITQSPKYLFRKEGQNVTLSCEQNLNHDAMYWYRQDPGQGLRLIYYSQIVNDFQKGDIAEGYSVSREKKESFPLTVTSAQKNPTAFYLCASSIEILAGGQANEQFFGPGTRLTVL.

The chain employs TRBV7-9 and TRBJ1-1, with 9 positions matching TRBD1. The length of the CDR3 is 16 residues. The V segment lost 1 base and the J segment 2 bases; nucleotides outside the gene matches: 5. Germline CDR1 is SEHNR and CDR2 is FQNEAQ (reference sequence). The CDR3 sequence is CASSLDRDRVNTEAFF. The CDR3 DNA sequence: TGTGCCAGCAGCTTAGACCGGGACAGGGTCAACACTGAAGCTTTCTTT.

This chain connects TRBV6-6 to TRBJ2-1; TRBD1 matches at 11 bases. The CDR3 has 15 amino acids. The V and J ends lost 5 bases and 8 bases, in that order; junction bases with no gene match: 8. Germline V gene data show CDR1 as MNHNY and CDR2 as SVGAGI (reference sequence). The CDR3 is CASSPRTGGVDEQFF. Written as DNA, the CDR3 is TGTGCCAGCAGTCCTCGGACAGGGGGCGTCGATGAGCAGTTCTTC.

The chain joins TRBV30 to TRBJ2-2; 7 positions agree with TRBD2. The germline gives CDR1 GTSNPN, CDR2 SVGIG (reference sequence). V trimming: 0 bases; J trimming: 6 bases; junction bases outside the gene matches: 1. The CDR3 is 13 residues long. The CDR3 is CAWSVAGSGELFF. The CDR3 nucleotides are TGTGCCTGGAGTGTAGCGGGGTCCGGGGAGCTGTTTTTT.

The CDR3 nucleotides read TGTGCCAGCTCACCCGATGAAAAACTGTTTTTT. Encoded protein: CASSPDEKLFF. The chain combines TRBV18 with TRBJ1-4; D remains unclear. This CDR3 is built from 11 residues. Germline V gene data show CDR1 as KGHSH and CDR2 as LQKENI. V was shortened by 3 bases and J by 6 bases, with 2 bases between the two germline ends.

CDR3 sequence (DNA): TGCGCCAGCGGAGGGACAGGGCTAAACACCGGGGAGCTGTTTTTT. Protein product: CASGGTGLNTGELFF. This rearrangement joins TRBV10-2 to TRBJ2-2; 9 nucleotides match TRBD1. CDR3 length: 15 residues. The V segment lost 8 bases and the J segment 2 bases; nucleotides outside the gene matches: 6. Germline V gene sequence: CDR1 WSHSY, CDR2 SAAADI.

J is TRBJ2-5 and V is TRBV2; D is possibly TRBD2 (5 bases). V was cut by 3 bases and J by 11 bases, with 13 bases left in between. The CDR3 extends over 12 amino acids. The germline V gene encodes CDR1 SNHLY and CDR2 FYNNEI. CDR3 in DNA: TGTGCCAGCAGTGATAGGACGGAGGAGCAGTACTTC. Amino acid sequence: CASSDRTEEQYF.

The genes are TRBV19 and TRBJ2-1, with 9 positions matching TRBD1. The CDR3 runs 16 residues. J was trimmed by 5 bases and V by 5 bases; bases with no gene match: 10. CDR1 is LNHDA and CDR2 is SQIVND in the germline V gene (reference sequence). The CDR3 sequence: CASSGWTGDFNNEQFF. In nucleotides, the CDR3 is TGTGCCAGTAGTGGGTGGACAGGGGATTTTAACAATGAGCAGTTCTTC.

The genes are TRBV19 and TRBJ2-1, with TRBD1 matching over 8 bases. The CDR3 sequence is 13 residues long. V dropped 9 bases and J dropped 4; count of bases not matched to a gene: 5. Germline V gives CDR1 LNHDA, CDR2 SQIVND (reference sequence). The CDR3 nucleotides read TGTGCCAGCAGGGGGCTCGGGTACAATGAGCAGTTCTTC. Translated, it gives CASRGLGYNEQFF.

This clone was detected a few times. This rearrangement joins TRBV25-1 to TRBJ2-1; maybe TRBD2 (5 bases). V gave up 4 bases and J gave up 0 bases, with 13 bases separating them. From germline, CDR1 is MGHDK and CDR2 SYGVNS. The CDR3 covers 16 residues. CDR3 coding DNA: TGTGCCAGCAGTGCCCTAGCCCTCAGCTCCTACAATGAGCAGTTCTTC. Protein sequence: CASSALALSSYNEQFF.